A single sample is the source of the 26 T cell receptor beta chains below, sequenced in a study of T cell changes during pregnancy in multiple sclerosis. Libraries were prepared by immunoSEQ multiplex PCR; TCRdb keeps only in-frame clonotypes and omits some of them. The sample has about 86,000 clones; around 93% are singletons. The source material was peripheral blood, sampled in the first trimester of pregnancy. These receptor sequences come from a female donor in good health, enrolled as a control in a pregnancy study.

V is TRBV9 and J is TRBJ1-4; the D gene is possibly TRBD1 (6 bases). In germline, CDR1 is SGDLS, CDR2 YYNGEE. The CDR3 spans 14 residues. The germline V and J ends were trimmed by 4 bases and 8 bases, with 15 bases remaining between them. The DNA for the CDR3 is TGTGCCAGCAGCCCGCAGGTTCAGGGGGAAAAACTGTTTTTT. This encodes CASSPQVQGEKLFF. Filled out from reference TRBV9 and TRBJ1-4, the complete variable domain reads DSGVTQTPKHLITATGQRVTLRCSPRSGDLSVYWYQQSLDQGLQFLIQYYNGEERAKGNILERFSAQQFPDLHSELNLSSLELGDSALYFCASSPQVQGEKLFFGSGTQLSVL.

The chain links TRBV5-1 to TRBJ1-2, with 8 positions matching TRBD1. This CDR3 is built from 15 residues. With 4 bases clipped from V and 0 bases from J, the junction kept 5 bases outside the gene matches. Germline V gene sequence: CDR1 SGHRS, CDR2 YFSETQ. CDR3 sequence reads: CASSGATGANYGYTF. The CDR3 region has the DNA TGCGCCAGCAGCGGGGCGACAGGGGCTAACTATGGCTACACCTTC.

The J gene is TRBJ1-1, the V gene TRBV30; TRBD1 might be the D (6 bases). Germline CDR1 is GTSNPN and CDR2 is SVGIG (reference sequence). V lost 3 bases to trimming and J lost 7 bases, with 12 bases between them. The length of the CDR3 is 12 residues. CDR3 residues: CAWRTGQREAFF. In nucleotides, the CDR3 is TGTGCCTGGAGGACCGGACAGCGTGAAGCTTTCTTT.

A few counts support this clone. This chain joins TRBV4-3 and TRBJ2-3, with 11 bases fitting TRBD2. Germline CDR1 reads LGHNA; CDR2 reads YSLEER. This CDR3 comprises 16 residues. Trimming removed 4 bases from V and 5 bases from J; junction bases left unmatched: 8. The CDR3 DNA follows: TGCGCCAGCAGCCTCCTAACCGGGACTAGCGGAGATACGCAGTATTTT. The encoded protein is CASSLLTGTSGDTQYF.

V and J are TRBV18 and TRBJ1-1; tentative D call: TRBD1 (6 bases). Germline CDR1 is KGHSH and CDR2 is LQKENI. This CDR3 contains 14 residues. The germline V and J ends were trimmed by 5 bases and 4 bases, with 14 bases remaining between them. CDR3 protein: CASSGRGVSTEAFF. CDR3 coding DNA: TGTGCCAGCTCAGGCAGGGGAGTGAGCACTGAAGCTTTCTTT.

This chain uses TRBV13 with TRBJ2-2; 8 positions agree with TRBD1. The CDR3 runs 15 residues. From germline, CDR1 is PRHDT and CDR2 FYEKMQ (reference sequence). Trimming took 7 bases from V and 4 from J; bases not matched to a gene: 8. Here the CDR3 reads CASKTRDRTTGELFF. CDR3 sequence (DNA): TGTGCCAGCAAGACCAGGGACAGGACCACCGGGGAGCTGTTTTTT.

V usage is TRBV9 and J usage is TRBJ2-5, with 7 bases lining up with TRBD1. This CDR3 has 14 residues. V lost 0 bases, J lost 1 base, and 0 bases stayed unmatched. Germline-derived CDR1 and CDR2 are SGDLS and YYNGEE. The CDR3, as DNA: TGTGCCAGCAGCGTAGCAGGGGGCCAAGAGACCCAGTACTTC. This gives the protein CASSVAGGQETQYF. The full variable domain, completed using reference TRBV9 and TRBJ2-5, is DSGVTQTPKHLITATGQRVTLRCSPRSGDLSVYWYQQSLDQGLQFLIQYYNGEERAKGNILERFSAQQFPDLHSELNLSSLELGDSALYFCASSVAGGQETQYFGPGTRLLVL.

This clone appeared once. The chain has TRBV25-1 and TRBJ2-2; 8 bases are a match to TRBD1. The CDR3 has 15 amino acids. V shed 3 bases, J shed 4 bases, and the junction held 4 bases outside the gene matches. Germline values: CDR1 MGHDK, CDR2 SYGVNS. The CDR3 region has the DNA TGTGCCAGCAGTGACGACAGGGGAGGCACCGGGGAGCTGTTTTTT. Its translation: CASSDDRGGTGELFF.

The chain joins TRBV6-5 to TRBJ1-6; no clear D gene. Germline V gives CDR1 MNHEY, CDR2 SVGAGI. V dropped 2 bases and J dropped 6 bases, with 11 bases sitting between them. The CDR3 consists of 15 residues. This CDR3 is CASSYSGLLNSPLHF. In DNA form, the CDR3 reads TGTGCCAGCAGTTACAGCGGACTCCTTAATTCACCCCTCCACTTT.

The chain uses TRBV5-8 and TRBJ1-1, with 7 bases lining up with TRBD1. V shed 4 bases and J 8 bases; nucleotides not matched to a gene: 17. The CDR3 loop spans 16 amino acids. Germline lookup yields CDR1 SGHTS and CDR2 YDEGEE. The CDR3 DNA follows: TGTGCCAGCAGCGCTACGCGACAGGGTAATGTTATAGAAGCTTTCTTT. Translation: CASSATRQGNVIEAFF.

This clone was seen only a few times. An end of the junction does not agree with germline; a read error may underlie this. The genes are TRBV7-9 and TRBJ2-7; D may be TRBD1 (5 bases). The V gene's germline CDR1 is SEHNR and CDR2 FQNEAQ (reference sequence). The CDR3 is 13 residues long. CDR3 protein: CASSSRAQDTQEF. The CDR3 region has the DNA TGTGCCAGCAGCTCACGGGCCCAGGACACCCAAGAATTC.

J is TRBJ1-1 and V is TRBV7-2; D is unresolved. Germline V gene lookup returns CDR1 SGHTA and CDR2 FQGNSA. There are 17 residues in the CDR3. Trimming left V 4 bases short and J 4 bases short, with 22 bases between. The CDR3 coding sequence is TGTGCCAGCAGCTCCCCCCGGGGAGCCCTGGGAGGCACTGAAGCTTTCTTT. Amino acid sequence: CASSSPRGALGGTEAFF. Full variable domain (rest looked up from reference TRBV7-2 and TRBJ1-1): GAGVSQSPSNKVTEKGKDVELRCDPISGHTALYWYRQSLGQGLEFLIYFQGNSAPDKSGLPSDRFSAERTGGSVSTLTIQRTQQEDSAVYLCASSSPRGALGGTEAFFGQGTRLTVV.

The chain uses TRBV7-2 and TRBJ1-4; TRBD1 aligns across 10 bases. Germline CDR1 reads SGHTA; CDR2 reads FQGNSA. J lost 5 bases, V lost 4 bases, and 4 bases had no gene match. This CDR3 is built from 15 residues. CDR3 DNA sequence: TGTGCCAGCAGCTCGCCGGGACAGGGGAATGAAAAACTGTTTTTT. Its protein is CASSSPGQGNEKLFF. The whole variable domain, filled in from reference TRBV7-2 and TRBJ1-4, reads GAGVSQSPSNKVTEKGKDVELRCDPISGHTALYWYRQSLGQGLEFLIYFQGNSAPDKSGLPSDRFSAERTGGSVSTLTIQRTQQEDSAVYLCASSSPGQGNEKLFFGSGTQLSVL.

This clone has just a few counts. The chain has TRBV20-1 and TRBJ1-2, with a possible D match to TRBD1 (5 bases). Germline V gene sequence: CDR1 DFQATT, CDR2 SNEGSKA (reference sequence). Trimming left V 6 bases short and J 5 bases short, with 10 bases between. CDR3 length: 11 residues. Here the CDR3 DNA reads TGCAGTGCCGGGGGGGGGTATGGCTACACCTTC. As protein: CSAGGGYGYTF.

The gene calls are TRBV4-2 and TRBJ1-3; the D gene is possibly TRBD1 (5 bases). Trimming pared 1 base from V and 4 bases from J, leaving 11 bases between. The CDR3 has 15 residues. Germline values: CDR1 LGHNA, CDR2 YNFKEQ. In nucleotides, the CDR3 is TGTGCCAGCAGCCAAGGTCCAGGGTACGGAAACACCATATATTTT. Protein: CASSQGPGYGNTIYF.

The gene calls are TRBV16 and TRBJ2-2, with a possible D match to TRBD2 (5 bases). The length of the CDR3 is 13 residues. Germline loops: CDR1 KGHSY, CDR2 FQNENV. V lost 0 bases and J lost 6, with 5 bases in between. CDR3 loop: CASSQSRAGELFF. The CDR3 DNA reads TGTGCCAGCAGCCAATCGAGGGCCGGGGAGCTGTTTTTT.

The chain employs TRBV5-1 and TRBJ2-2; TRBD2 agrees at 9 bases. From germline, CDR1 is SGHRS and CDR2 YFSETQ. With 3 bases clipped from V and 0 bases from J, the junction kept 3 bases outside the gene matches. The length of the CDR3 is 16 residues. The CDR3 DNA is TGCGCCAGCAGCTCGGGGACTAGCTCGAACACCGGGGAGCTGTTTTTT. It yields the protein CASSSGTSSNTGELFF.

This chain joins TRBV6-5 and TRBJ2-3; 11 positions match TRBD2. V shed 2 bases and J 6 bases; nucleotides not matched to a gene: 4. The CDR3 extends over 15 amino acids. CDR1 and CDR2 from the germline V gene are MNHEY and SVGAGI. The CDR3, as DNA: TGTGCCAGCAGTTACGACAGGACTAGCGGGGATACGCAGTATTTT. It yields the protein CASSYDRTSGDTQYF.

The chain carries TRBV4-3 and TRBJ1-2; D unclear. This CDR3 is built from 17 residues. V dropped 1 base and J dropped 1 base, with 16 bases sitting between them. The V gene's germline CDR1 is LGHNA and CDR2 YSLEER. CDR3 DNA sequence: TGCGCCAGCAGCCAAGCCATGCCGCCGACTGTTAACTATGGCTACACCTTC. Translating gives CASSQAMPPTVNYGYTF.

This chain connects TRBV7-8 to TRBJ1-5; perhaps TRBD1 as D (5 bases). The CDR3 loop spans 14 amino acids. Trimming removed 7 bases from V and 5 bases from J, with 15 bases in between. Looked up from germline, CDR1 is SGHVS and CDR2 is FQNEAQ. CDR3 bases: TGTGCCAGCACCAATGGACATTGGGATCAGCCCCAGCATTTT. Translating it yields CASTNGHWDQPQHF.

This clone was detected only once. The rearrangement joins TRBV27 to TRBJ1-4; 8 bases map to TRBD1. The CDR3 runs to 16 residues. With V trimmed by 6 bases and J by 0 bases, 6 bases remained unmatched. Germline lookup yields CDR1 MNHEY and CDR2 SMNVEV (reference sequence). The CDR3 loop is CASSRRQGPTNEKLFF. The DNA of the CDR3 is TGTGCCAGCAGCCGCAGACAGGGGCCAACTAATGAAAAACTGTTTTTT. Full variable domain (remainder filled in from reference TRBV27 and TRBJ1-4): EAQVTQNPRYLITVTGKKLTVTCSQNMNHEYMSWYRQDPGLGLRQIYYSMNVEVTDKGDVPEGYKVSRKEKRNFPLILESPSPNQTSLYFCASSRRQGPTNEKLFFGSGTQLSVL.

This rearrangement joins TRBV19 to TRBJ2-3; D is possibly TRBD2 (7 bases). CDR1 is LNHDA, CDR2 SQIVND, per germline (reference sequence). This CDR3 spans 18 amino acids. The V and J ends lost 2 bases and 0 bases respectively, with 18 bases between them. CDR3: CASSISTGGSISTDTQYF. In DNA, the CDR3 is TGTGCCAGTAGTATAAGTACGGGGGGCTCGATTAGCACAGATACGCAGTATTTT.

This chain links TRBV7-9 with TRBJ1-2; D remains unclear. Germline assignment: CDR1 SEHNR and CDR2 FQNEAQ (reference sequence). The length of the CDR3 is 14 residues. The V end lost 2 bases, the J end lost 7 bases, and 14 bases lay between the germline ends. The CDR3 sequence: CASSLSAPGGGYTF. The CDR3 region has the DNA TGTGCCAGCAGCTTATCGGCACCGGGAGGTGGCTACACCTTC.

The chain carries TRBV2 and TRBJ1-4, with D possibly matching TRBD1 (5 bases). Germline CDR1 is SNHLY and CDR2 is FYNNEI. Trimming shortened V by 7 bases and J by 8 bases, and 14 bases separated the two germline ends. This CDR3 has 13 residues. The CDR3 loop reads CASIGAPSEKLFF. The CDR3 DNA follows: TGTGCCAGCATAGGGGCTCCGTCGGAAAAACTGTTTTTT.

DNA for the CDR3: TGCGCCAGCAGCCAAGTAGCCCCAGGGAACATTCAGTACTTC. Its translation is CASSQVAPGNIQYF. This rearrangement joins TRBV4-3 to TRBJ2-4; a possible D gene is TRBD1 (5 bases). The CDR3 totals 14 residues. Trimming took 1 base from V and 7 from J, leaving 11 bases between them. The germline CDR1 and CDR2 sequences are LGHNA and YSLEER.

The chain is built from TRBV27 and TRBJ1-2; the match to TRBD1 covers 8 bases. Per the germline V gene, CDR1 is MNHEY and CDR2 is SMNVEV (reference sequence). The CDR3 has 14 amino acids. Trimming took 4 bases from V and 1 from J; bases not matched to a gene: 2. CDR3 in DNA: TGTGCCAGCAGTTATGGACAGGGTAACTATGGCTACACCTTC. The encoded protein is CASSYGQGNYGYTF.